One T cell receptor beta chain is described in this entry. TCRdb's copy holds only in-frame clones and misses some; the assay was immunoSEQ multiplex PCR. Of approximately 80,000 clones listed, roughly 90% are singletons. This entry belongs to a study of technical replicates of blood from a handful of donors. The CDR3 is 12 amino acids. CDR1 and CDR2 from the germline V gene are MNHNS and SASEGT. V lost 6 bases and J 6 bases, leaving 10 bases between the germline ends. The origin of this receptor is a human donor in good health. V gene TRBV6-1 combines with J gene TRBJ2-3, with D hard to call. Material for sequencing was T cells isolated from PBMCs. The CDR3 DNA sequence: TGTGCCAGCAGCCACACGAGGGATACGCAGTATTTT. Its translation is CASSHTRDTQYF.